Below are 6 T cell receptor beta chains sequenced from a single sample in a study of blood T cell repertoires in COVID-19. Some clones are missing from TCRdb's copy, which holds only in-frame ones; the method was immunoSEQ multiplex PCR. The data show about 200,000 clones, 82% seen once. The sample taken for sequencing was PBMCs or T cells enriched from blood (not recorded which). The receptor set was obtained from a man aged 40-50 years who had recovered from COVID-19.

The chain couples TRBV10-3 to TRBJ2-7; 8 nucleotides line up with TRBD2. Per the germline V gene, CDR1 is ENHRY and CDR2 is SYGVKD. CDR3 size: 14 residues. After removal of 6 bases from V and 6 bases from J, the junction contained 10 bases not matched to a gene. The CDR3 is CAISQAGADGEQYV. The CDR3 bases are TGTGCCATCAGCCAAGCGGGAGCAGATGGCGAGCAGTACGTC.

This clone was counted once. The chain carries TRBV12-3 or TRBV12-4 and TRBJ2-7, with TRBD2 identical over 8 bases. The CDR3 is 11 amino acids. The CDR3 here is CASSGGLAPSV. The DNA for the CDR3 is TGTGCCAGCAGTGGCGGACTAGCCCCCAGCGTC.

This rearrangement joins TRBV7-9 to TRBJ1-2, with D perhaps TRBD1 (5 bases). V shed 1 base and J shed 1 base, with 7 bases lying between them. CDR1 and CDR2 from the germline V gene are SEHNR and FQNEAQ (reference sequence). The CDR3 loop spans 14 amino acids. The CDR3 DNA reads TGTGCCAGCAGCTTAGGGACAAATAACTATGGCTACACCTTC. This codes for CASSLGTNNYGYTF. Full variable domain (outside the CDR3, taken from reference TRBV7-9 and TRBJ1-2): DTGVSQNPRHKITKRGQNVTFRCDPISEHNRLYWYRQTLGQGPEFLTYFQNEAQLEKSRLLSDRFSAERPKGSFSTLEIQRTEQGDSAMYLCASSLGTNNYGYTFGSGTRLTVV.

The chain is built from TRBV10-3 and TRBJ2-3; a weak D match, TRBD2 (6 bases). Germline CDR1 is ENHRY and CDR2 is SYGVKD. V was clipped by 2 bases and J by 0 bases, with 12 bases between them. The length of the CDR3 is 16 residues. CDR3 sequence reads: CAISETERASTDTQYF. In nucleotides, the CDR3 is TGTGCCATCAGTGAGACCGAGCGGGCTAGCACAGATACGCAGTATTTT.

This clone was picked up one time. V is TRBV5-1 and J is TRBJ1-1; D unresolved. The V and J ends lost 1 base and 1 base respectively, with 11 bases between them. Germline values: CDR1 SGHRS, CDR2 YFSETQ. This CDR3 spans 15 amino acids. The CDR3 DNA sequence: TGCGCCAGCAGCTTGATTGGAGAACCGAACACTGAAGCTTTCTTT. Its protein product is CASSLIGEPNTEAFF.

This sequence joins TRBV12-5 and TRBJ1-5; tentatively, D is TRBD1 (5 bases). V was shortened by 2 bases and J by 7 bases, with 15 bases between the two germline ends. This CDR3 has 15 amino acids. CDR1 LGHNT and CDR2 FRNRAP come from the germline V gene. The CDR3 here is CASGLSIEEGQPQHF. The CDR3 DNA is TGTGCTAGTGGTTTGAGTATTGAGGAGGGGCAGCCCCAGCATTTT. Looking up the rest from reference TRBV12-5 and TRBJ1-5 gives the full variable domain: DARVTQTPRHKVTEMGQEVTMRCQPILGHNTVFWYRQTMMQGLELLAYFRNRAPLDDSGMPKDRFSAEMPDATLATLKIQPSEPRDSAVYFCASGLSIEEGQPQHFGDGTRLSIL.